The clone carrying this T cell receptor beta chain was detected ten times or more. This entry comes from a study of human T cells and chemical hapten exposure. TCRdb re-called the RACE reads through MiXCR, storing one row per CDR3 protein. The table lists about 96,000 distinct CDR3 sequences, about 9.3% of them singletons. Stated time point: patch test 2, 6 weeks after DPC sensitization. Treatment denoted: therapeutic diphenylcyclopropenone sensitization with weekly scalp DPC. The drawing of blood occurred before each patch test was applied. Suited to DPC and affected by alopecia, the donors ranged from 18 to 70 years old. The germline V gene has CDR1 MDHEN and CDR2 SYDVKM. The trim removed 6 bases at V and 8 bases at J, leaving 7 bases unmatched. The CDR3 is 13 residues long.

This chain uses TRBV28 with TRBJ1-2, with 9 bases identical to TRBD1. The TCR sequence derives from a woman aged 40-49 years with alopecia areata. Some clones in this sample may be carry-over from other donors' samples. The sample was whole blood, taken in connection with sensitization to the hapten diphenylcyclopropenone (DPC). The chain's CDR3 is CASRSGTGKGYTF. For the CDR3, the DNA is TGTGCCAGCAGGTCCGGGACAGGGAAGGGCTACACCTTC.